This T cell receptor (beta chain) was documented in a study of identical twins' blood T cells. About the research overall: About six alpha and roughly 6 beta libraries together yielded tens of millions of reads.

General study results and limits: Twins reportedly had markedly more similar V usage than unrelated donors, even among out-of-frame TCRbeta clonotypes. Twin similarity might stem from environmental factors, not only genetics.

TCRdb re-called the 5' RACE reads through MiXCR, storing one row per CDR3 protein. The data show 350,000 to 450,000 distinct CDR3 sequences, under 30% seen once. The donors were healthy female monozygous twins, three pairs in total. The length of the CDR3 is 13 residues. To note about this clonotype: The antigen remains undetermined. The junction differs from germline at one of its ends, possibly a read error.

This sequence was found in a woman aged 18 to 55 in good health. Sequenced material: PBMCs. The chain recombines TRBV12-3 or TRBV12-4 with TRBJ1-1; no reliable D call. In nucleotides, the CDR3 is TGTGTCAGCAGCCTGGAGGCCTCCACTGAAGCTTTCTTT. As protein: CVSSLEASTEAFF.